One and the same sample provided the 32 T cell receptor beta chains below, sequenced in a study of CD8+CD57+ T cells in acquired aplastic anemia. Patients included in sequencing had previously demonstrated CD8+CD57+ cell expansion by flow cytometry. TCR beta VDJ and CDR3 profiling used genomic DNA as template. MiXCR, run by TCRdb on the reads, gives a single entry per CDR3 protein. This sample has about 240,000 distinct CDR3 sequences, with around 45% found just once. The material sequenced was sorted CD4+, CD8+, or CD8+CD57+ T cells (not recorded which) from PBMCs. The receptors come from a human donor with aplastic anemia.

This clonotype appeared many times. This sequence joins TRBV20-1 and TRBJ1-1, with TRBD1 as a possible D gene (5 bases). The CDR3 sequence is 13 residues long. Germline assignment: CDR1 DFQATT and CDR2 SNEGSKA (reference sequence). Deletions cut 0 bases from V and 4 bases from J, with 9 bases between. CDR3 in amino acids: CSAREEGRTEAFF. The DNA for the CDR3 is TGCAGTGCTAGAGAGGAGGGGCGCACTGAAGCTTTCTTT.

This clonotype was picked up one time. The chain joins TRBV29-1 to TRBJ1-1, with a tentative D call TRBD1 (6 bases). This CDR3 is 11 amino acids long. Trimming removed 4 bases from V and 3 bases from J, with 6 bases in between. Germline CDR1 is SQVTM and CDR2 is ANQGSEA. For the CDR3, the DNA is TGCAGCGTTGCAGGGGACACTGAAGCTTTCTTT. Protein sequence: CSVAGDTEAFF.

The genes are TRBV29-1 and TRBJ2-5; maybe TRBD1 (6 bases). The CDR3 runs 9 residues. The germline CDR1 and CDR2 sequences are SQVTM and ANQGSEA. The V end was cut by 4 bases, the J end by 11 bases, with 8 bases between. CDR3 nucleotide sequence: TGCAGCGTTGCCGGGACACAGTACTTC. This sequence encodes CSVAGTQYF.

Regarding this clonotype: The germline gene is not matched at one end of the junction; a read error may be the cause. CDR3 sequence: CASIETATQYF. The CDR3 DNA follows: TGTGCCAGTATTGAGACAGCTACGCAGTATTTT. The chain couples TRBV19 to TRBJ2-3; D is perhaps TRBD1 (5 bases). The germline V gene encodes CDR1 LNHDA and CDR2 SQIVND (reference sequence). The CDR3 covers 11 residues.

This sequence joins TRBV7-8 and TRBJ2-5; TRBD2 matches at 14 bases. The CDR3 runs to 15 residues. The V segment lost 7 bases and the J segment 2 bases; nucleotides outside the gene matches: 3. Germline CDR1 and CDR2: SGHVS and FQNEAQ. CDR3 nucleotide sequence: TGTGCCAGCAACGGACTAGCGGGGGGACAAGAGACCCAGTACTTC. It encodes CASNGLAGGQETQYF. The variable domain in full, completed from reference TRBV7-8 and TRBJ2-5, reads GAGVSQSPRYKVAKRGQDVALRCDPISGHVSLFWYQQALGQGPEFLTYFQNEAQLDKSGLPSDRFFAERPEGSVSTLKIQRTQQEDSAVYLCASNGLAGGQETQYFGPGTRLLVL.

Written as DNA, the CDR3 is TGTGCCAGCAGCCAATTACTAGCGAGGGGTGAGCAGTTCTTC. Its protein product is CASSQLLARGEQFF. The genes are TRBV7-2 and TRBJ2-1, with 7 bases matching TRBD2. The CDR3 runs to 14 residues. Germline assignment: CDR1 SGHTA and CDR2 FQGNSA. V shed 5 bases, J shed 9 bases, and the junction held 10 bases outside the gene matches.

Worth noting for this clonotype: A much larger clone is a single base away; this may be a read error. The rearrangement uses TRBV4-1 and TRBJ1-4; tentative D call: TRBD1 (5 bases). CDR1 is MGHRA and CDR2 is YSYEKL in the germline V gene. The CDR3 is made up of 14 amino acids. CDR3: CASSQESRDEKLSF. CDR3 in DNA: TGCGCCAGCAGCCAAGAATCGAGGGACGAAAAACTGTCTTTT.

This sequence joins TRBV10-3 and TRBJ2-7; perhaps TRBD2 as D (5 bases). Germline assignment: CDR1 ENHRY and CDR2 SYGVKD. The CDR3 totals 14 residues. Trimming shortened V by 4 bases and J by 3 bases, and 13 bases separated the two germline ends. The CDR3, as DNA: TGTGCCATCAGTGTTGGCGGGCCGAGCTACGAGCAGTACTTC. This codes for CAISVGGPSYEQYF.

This rearrangement joins TRBV6-2 or TRBV6-3 to TRBJ1-6; D unclear. CDR3 length: 14 amino acids. In germline, CDR1 is MNHEY, CDR2 SVGEGT. V dropped 2 bases and J dropped 11 bases, with 13 bases sitting between them. The CDR3 region has the DNA TGTGCCAGCAGTTACGGCCCCGAGGAGGCACCCCTCCACTTT. Its translation is CASSYGPEEAPLHF.

DNA for the CDR3: TGTGCCAGTAGTATTGGGGCAGGGCGTTTTAACTATGGCTACACCTTC. The encoded protein is CASSIGAGRFNYGYTF. V is TRBV19 and J is TRBJ1-2, with a weak D call TRBD1 (5 bases). Germline CDR1 and CDR2: LNHDA and SQIVND (reference sequence). V lost 3 bases, J lost 1 base, and 15 bases lay in between. This CDR3 is 16 amino acids long.

The V gene is TRBV9, the J gene TRBJ2-7; the D is unclear. V lost 0 bases and J 0 bases, leaving 7 bases between the germline ends. The CDR3 extends over 14 amino acids. Germline V gives CDR1 SGDLS, CDR2 YYNGEE. The CDR3 DNA is TGTGCCAGCAGCGTAGCGCCAGACTCCTACGAGCAGTACTTC. It codes for CASSVAPDSYEQYF. The entire variable domain, with the rest obtained from reference TRBV9 and TRBJ2-7, is as follows: DSGVTQTPKHLITATGQRVTLRCSPRSGDLSVYWYQQSLDQGLQFLIQYYNGEERAKGNILERFSAQQFPDLHSELNLSSLELGDSALYFCASSVAPDSYEQYFGPGTRLTVT.

The sample holds many counts of this clonotype. This sequence joins TRBV10-2 and TRBJ2-1; 8 nucleotides agree with TRBD1. Germline CDR1 WSHSY, CDR2 SAAADI. CDR3 size: 14 residues. V lost 0 bases, J lost 8 bases, and 3 bases stayed unmatched. CDR3 residues: CASSESAGGYEQFF. The CDR3 DNA sequence: TGCGCCAGCAGTGAGTCCGCAGGGGGCTATGAGCAGTTCTTC.

Points on this clonotype: This may be a read error, as it is one base from a much larger clone. In this CDR3 the conserved last residue, phenylalanine or tryptophan, is missing, so a read error is likely. The rearrangement joins TRBV7-8 to TRBJ2-7; 8 bases agree with TRBD2. Germline V CDR1 and CDR2: SGHVS, FQNEAQ. The CDR3 length is 17 residues. The CDR3 sequence is CASSIAPGLAGSYEQYS. The CDR3 DNA follows: TGTGCCAGCAGCATAGCCCCGGGTCTAGCGGGCTCCTACGAGCAGTACTCC.

At least ten counts were recorded for this clonotype. V usage is TRBV24-1 and J usage is TRBJ1-1, with 9 nucleotides matching TRBD1. Germline CDR1 reads KGHDR; CDR2 reads SFDVKD. The CDR3 has 14 amino acids. The V gene end was trimmed by 9 bases and the J gene end by 6 bases; junction bases not matched to a gene: 10. The DNA of the CDR3 is TGTGCCACCTCACACCGGGACAGGGACGCTGAAGCTTTCTTT. It translates to CATSHRDRDAEAFF.

V is TRBV29-1 and J is TRBJ1-1; possibly TRBD1 for D (5 bases). The germline V gene encodes CDR1 SQVTM and CDR2 ANQGSEA. The CDR3 extends over 13 amino acids. V was cut by 3 bases and J by 4 bases, with 12 bases left in between. The CDR3 sequence: CSVEQGRGTEAFF. CDR3 coding DNA: TGCAGCGTTGAGCAGGGAAGGGGCACTGAAGCTTTCTTT.

The chain combines TRBV10-3 with TRBJ2-7, with TRBD2 matching over 7 bases. Germline V lookup: CDR1 ENHRY, CDR2 SYGVKD. V lost 4 bases and J lost 6; bases outside the gene matches: 6. The CDR3 is 13 amino acids. CDR3 loop: CAISGAGAGEQYF. The CDR3 region has the DNA TGTGCCATCAGTGGGGCGGGAGCGGGCGAGCAGTACTTC.

Of note for this clonotype: A much bigger clone sits one base away, suggesting this may be a read error. As the CDR3 is not closed by the conserved phenylalanine or tryptophan, this likely results from a read error. The chain is built from TRBV5-1 and TRBJ1-1, with 7 positions matching TRBD1. CDR1 and CDR2 from the germline V gene are SGHRS and YFSETQ. Trimming cost V 3 bases and J 0 bases; bases outside gene matches: 8. The CDR3 is made up of 16 amino acids. The CDR3 DNA reads as TGCGCCAGCAGCTCAAGTTTGGGACAGTTGAACACTGAAGCTTTCTCT. This gives the protein CASSSSLGQLNTEAFS.

This clonotype was found once. The chain carries TRBV24-1 and TRBJ2-1; D may be TRBD1 (6 bases). Trimming took off 4 bases at V and 5 bases at J, with 20 bases between the two ends. CDR1 is KGHDR, CDR2 SFDVKD, per germline. This CDR3 region has 17 residues. This CDR3 reads CATSDHPTGKVNNEQFF. DNA of the CDR3: TGTGCCACCAGTGACCACCCAACAGGGAAGGTTAACAATGAGCAGTTCTTC.

This clonotype occurred a few times. The CDR3 coding sequence is TGTGCCAGCAGTTTAGCAGCACGGGGGGGGGCAGAGACCCAGTACTTC. The encoded protein is CASSLAARGGAETQYF. The chain has TRBV9 and TRBJ2-5; 8 nucleotides line up with TRBD2. Germline values: CDR1 SGDLS, CDR2 YYNGEE. This CDR3 contains 16 residues. The V and J ends lost 5 bases and 4 bases, in that order; junction bases with no gene match: 13.

This sequence joins TRBV5-1 and TRBJ1-1; 9 bases are a match to TRBD1. This CDR3 has 14 amino acids. The germline gives CDR1 SGHRS, CDR2 YFSETQ. V lost 3 bases to trimming and J lost 4 bases; unmatched junction nucleotides: 4. The CDR3 sequence is CASSSGQGRTEAFF. The CDR3 nucleotides read TGCGCCAGCAGCTCGGGACAGGGACGCACTGAAGCTTTCTTT.

The sample holds one count of this clonotype. The chain carries TRBV10-1 and TRBJ2-7, with 7 nucleotides matching TRBD2. In germline, CDR1 is WNHNN, CDR2 SYGVQD (reference sequence). The CDR3 has 16 residues. V was clipped by 6 bases and J by 3 bases; unmatched bases: 14. The CDR3 DNA is TGCGCCAGCAGCCAAGATCGAGCGGGGAGTTACTACGAGCAGTACTTC. Protein sequence: CASSQDRAGSYYEQYF.

This clonotype was observed many times. This chain uses TRBV19 with TRBJ1-1; D is possibly TRBD1 (6 bases). Between the trimmed V and J ends, which lost 3 bases and 5 bases, there was a span of 13 bases. CDR3 size: 14 residues. Germline V gene data show CDR1 as LNHDA and CDR2 as SQIVND (reference sequence). This chain's CDR3 is CASSISQTGTEAFF. Here the CDR3 DNA reads TGTGCCAGTAGTATCTCACAAACAGGGACTGAAGCTTTCTTT.

This chain links TRBV20-1 with TRBJ2-5, with 8 bases identical to TRBD2. CDR3 length: 12 amino acids. J was trimmed by 5 bases and V by 5 bases; bases with no gene match: 4. The V gene's germline CDR1 is DFQATT and CDR2 SNEGSKA (reference sequence). The CDR3 is CSARGGRETQYF. The CDR3 DNA sequence: TGCAGTGCTCGCGGGGGGAGGGAGACCCAGTACTTC.

CDR3 nucleotide sequence: TGTGCCAGCAGCGCGGGGACTAGCGGGGGGGGGGGGGGGGGGCAAGAGACCCAGTACTTC. It specifies CASSAGTSGGGGGGQETQYF. The V call is TRBV9, the J call TRBJ2-5; 16 nucleotides line up with TRBD2. The CDR3 runs 20 residues. Germline V lookup: CDR1 SGDLS, CDR2 YYNGEE. J lost 2 bases, V lost 3 bases, and 13 bases had no gene match.

This clonotype was detected once. This rearrangement joins TRBV6-2 or TRBV6-3 to TRBJ1-1; no definite D call. The CDR3 sequence is 15 residues long. The germline V and J ends were trimmed by 3 bases and 0 bases, with 11 bases remaining between them. Germline CDR1 is MNHEY and CDR2 is SVGEGT. The CDR3 spells CASSYRIRLNTEAFF. The CDR3 bases are TGTGCCAGCAGTTATAGGATACGATTGAACACTGAAGCTTTCTTT.

The chain joins TRBV19 to TRBJ1-3; D unclear. The germline V gene has CDR1 LNHDA and CDR2 SQIVND (reference sequence). CDR3 length: 16 amino acids. V dropped 3 bases and J dropped 5 bases, with 17 bases sitting between them. The CDR3 DNA follows: TGTGCCAGTAGTATTTATGGGAGGACCTCGAGAAACACCATATATTTT. Its translation is CASSIYGRTSRNTIYF. The full variable domain, rest sourced from reference TRBV19 and TRBJ1-3, is DGGITQSPKYLFRKEGQNVTLSCEQNLNHDAMYWYRQDPGQGLRLIYYSQIVNDFQKGDIAEGYSVSREKKESFPLTVTSAQKNPTAFYLCASSIYGRTSRNTIYFGEGSWLTVV.

This sequence joins TRBV29-1 and TRBJ1-1, with a tentative D call TRBD1 (5 bases). The CDR3 sequence is 11 residues long. The germline CDR1 and CDR2 sequences are SQVTM and ANQGSEA. Deletions cut 1 base from V and 5 bases from J, with 5 bases between. The CDR3 reads CSVEGGTEAFF. CDR3 nucleotides: TGCAGCGTTGAAGGGGGGACTGAAGCTTTCTTT.

The V and J genes are TRBV25-1 and TRBJ2-7, with 7 positions matching TRBD1. CDR1 and CDR2 (germline): MGHDK, SYGVNS. Trimming cost V 4 bases and J 4 bases; bases outside gene matches: 4. The CDR3 extends over 13 amino acids. CDR3 DNA: TGTGCCAGCAGTGGGGACAGCCTGTACGAGCAGTACTTC. Translating it yields CASSGDSLYEQYF.

This clonotype was seen just once. The chain uses TRBV9 and TRBJ1-6; TRBD1 matches at 7 bases. CDR1 is SGDLS and CDR2 is YYNGEE in the germline V gene. CDR3 length: 16 residues. With 5 bases clipped from V and 7 bases from J, the junction kept 12 bases outside the gene matches. The DNA of the CDR3 is TGTGCCAGCAGTGAGGGGACAGTTAAACGCAATTCACCCCTCCACTTT. Amino acids: CASSEGTVKRNSPLHF.

The chain has TRBV7-9 and TRBJ1-4; D call uncertain. Trimming removed 1 base from V and 8 bases from J, with 11 bases in between. Germline CDR1 SEHNR, CDR2 FQNEAQ (reference sequence). The CDR3 covers 14 residues. CDR3 protein: CASSLGEGGEKLFF. CDR3 nucleotides: TGTGCCAGCAGCTTAGGGGAAGGAGGAGAAAAACTGTTTTTT.

This clonotype was recorded at least ten times. The rearrangement links TRBV4-1 to TRBJ1-1; D remains unclear. Trimming stripped 0 bases from V and 4 bases from J, with 6 bases between. This CDR3 region has 13 residues. The germline V gene encodes CDR1 MGHRA and CDR2 YSYEKL. The CDR3 nucleotides are TGCGCCAGCAGCCAAGATGAAGCCACTGAAGCTTTCTTT. It yields the protein CASSQDEATEAFF.

Concerning this clonotype: The junction departs from the called germline gene at one end, perhaps through a read error. This sequence joins TRBV10-3 and TRBJ2-7; tentative D call: TRBD2 (5 bases). The CDR3 sequence is 14 residues long. Germline CDR1 is ENHRY and CDR2 is SYGVKD. DNA of the CDR3: TGTGCCAGCAGTTTTAGTCAAGGGAGTTACGAGCAGTACTTC. Residues: CASSFSQGSYEQYF.